Listed below are T cell receptor beta chains from one sample, sequenced in a study of a mutant IDH1 vaccine in newly diagnosed glioma. The data were produced by immunoSEQ multiplex PCR, yet TCRdb's version contains in-frame clones alone and is incomplete. The sample contains 65,000 to 70,000 clones, around four fifths of which appear only once. The source material was peripheral blood mononuclear cells (PBMCs), sampled from a glioma patient treated with radiotherapy, temozolomide or both. Source of these receptors: a woman under 30 with glioma. Some clones in this sample may be carry-over from other donors' samples. Both conserved end residues are trimmed from each CDR3. D genes are given only for firm matches.

D: -
J: TRBJ1-6
V: TRBV4-2
CDR3: ASSQEVGRDSPLH

D: -
J: TRBJ1-1
V: TRBV19
CDR3: ASMGANTEAF

D: -
J: TRBJ2-3
V: TRBV7-2
CDR3: ASTVSGANTDTQY

D: TRBD1
J: TRBJ2-4
V: TRBV5-6
CDR3: ASSLVWDRAKNIQY

D: -
J: TRBJ2-7
V: TRBV6-5
CDR3: ASPAYEQY

D: -
J: TRBJ1-4
V: TRBV4-1
CDR3: ASSQFSGEKLF

D: TRBD1
J: TRBJ1-1
V: TRBV5-1
CDR3: ASSPQGARGTEAF

D: TRBD1
J: TRBJ2-7
V: TRBV5-1
CDR3: ASRDSSYEQY

D: TRBD2
J: TRBJ2-2
V: TRBV6-5
CDR3: ASRVGEGFTGELF

D: -
J: TRBJ1-3
V: TRBV6-5
CDR3: ASSYQGSGNTIY

D: -
J: TRBJ2-7
V: TRBV6-4
CDR3: ASSDPAGVGSYEQY

D: -
J: TRBJ2-1
V: TRBV14
CDR3: ASSQAGPYNEQF

D: -
J: TRBJ1-5
V: TRBV6-1
CDR3: ASSISGGGQPQH

D: TRBD2
J: TRBJ2-1
V: TRBV6-5
CDR3: ASSYGGRAQF

D: -
J: TRBJ1-1
V: TRBV19
CDR3: ASSAGPNTEAF

D: TRBD2
J: TRBJ2-7
V: TRBV2
CDR3: ASSDPASGNTYEQY

D: TRBD1
J: TRBJ2-7
V: TRBV27
CDR3: ASSGTGGIDEQY

D: -
J: TRBJ1-1
V: TRBV25-1
CDR3: ASHMEGPGTEAF

D: TRBD1
J: TRBJ2-5
V: TRBV7-9
CDR3: ASRGQSETQY

D: -
J: TRBJ2-5
V: TRBV2
CDR3: ASQGNQETQY

D: TRBD1
J: TRBJ2-7
V: TRBV29-1
CDR3: SVTGTVTYEQY

D: -
J: TRBJ1-1
V: TRBV5-6
CDR3: ASLRGVEAF

D: -
J: TRBJ1-5
V: TRBV30
CDR3: AWSVYGNQPQH

D: -
J: TRBJ1-3
V: TRBV5-1
CDR3: ASSLVANSGNTIY

D: -
J: TRBJ2-7
V: TRBV29-1
CDR3: SVGGSRQAPPYEQY

D: -
J: TRBJ1-2
V: TRBV7-9
CDR3: ASSPVGGVDGYT

D: -
J: TRBJ2-7
V: TRBV10-3
CDR3: AISEWGSSYEQY

D: -
J: TRBJ1-2
V: TRBV14
CDR3: ASSGHTVYGYT

D: -
J: TRBJ2-7
V: TRBV27
CDR3: ASSRDFSYEQY

D: -
J: TRBJ1-2
V: TRBV6-5
CDR3: ASLGTPANYGYT

D: -
J: TRBJ1-1
V: TRBV9
CDR3: ASSVAWDTEAF

D: -
J: TRBJ1-4
V: TRBV19
CDR3: ASRGRDTTNEKLF

D: -
J: TRBJ2-7
V: TRBV5-1
CDR3: ASSLARVPAEQY

D: -
J: TRBJ2-2
V: TRBV12-5
CDR3: ASAPRGVFGELF

D: TRBD1
J: TRBJ1-2
V: TRBV7-9
CDR3: ASSSTRGPLPTYGYT

D: -
J: TRBJ1-2
V: TRBV7-9
CDR3: ASSIGSWGYGYT

D: -
J: TRBJ2-2
V: TRBV25-1
CDR3: ASSDVKGGLNTGELF

D: -
J: TRBJ2-3
V: TRBV5-1
CDR3: ASSWSLLGSDTQY

D: -
J: TRBJ1-1
V: TRBV7-9
CDR3: ASSEGPEAF

D: TRBD1
J: TRBJ2-1
V: TRBV6-5
CDR3: ASSYGTDYNEQF

D: TRBD1
J: TRBJ1-2
V: TRBV6-6
CDR3: ASSYSDRVRYGYT

D: -
J: TRBJ1-2
V: TRBV27
CDR3: ASSLSGDYGYT

D: -
J: TRBJ2-5
V: TRBV7-3
CDR3: ASSPNGVGETQY

D: -
J: TRBJ2-7
V: TRBV5-4
CDR3: ASSFSWGEQY

D: TRBD1
J: TRBJ1-1
V: TRBV6-5
CDR3: ASRYSRKAGGSEAF

D: -
J: TRBJ1-1
V: TRBV30
CDR3: AWSPSRDTEAF

D: TRBD1
J: TRBJ2-7
V: TRBV5-1
CDR3: ASQGVGSYEQY

D: -
J: TRBJ1-2
V: TRBV10-3
CDR3: AISESTSYGYT

D: TRBD2
J: TRBJ2-7
V: TRBV5-1
CDR3: ASSLLAGAYEQY

D: -
J: TRBJ1-6
V: TRBV7-2
CDR3: ASSPQSGLNSPLH